These 24 T cell receptor beta chains were all obtained from the same sample, sequenced in a study of T cells in localized non-small cell lung cancer. Measured with immunoSEQ multiplex PCR; TCRdb has only the in-frame clones, and not every one. The sample has about 40,000 clones; around 90% are singletons. The sample was peripheral blood, taken before any cancer treatment. These receptors all come from a man aged 18-49 years with stage I lung adenocarcinoma.

The chain uses TRBV5-1 and TRBJ2-2; 11 bases match TRBD1. Germline CDR1 and CDR2: SGHRS and YFSETQ. This CDR3 has 16 residues. The V segment lost 4 bases and the J segment 3 bases; nucleotides outside the gene matches: 5. Written as DNA, the CDR3 is TGCGCCAGCAGCGTCGGGACAGGGGGAGACACCGGGGAGCTGTTTTTT. It yields the protein CASSVGTGGDTGELFF. The whole variable domain, filled in from reference TRBV5-1 and TRBJ2-2, reads KAGVTQTPRYLIKTRGQQVTLSCSPISGHRSVSWYQQTPGQGLQFLFEYFSETQRNKGNFPGRFSGRQFSNSRSEMNVSTLELGDSALYLCASSVGTGGDTGELFFGEGSRLTVL.

V usage is TRBV7-9 and J usage is TRBJ1-1; no definite D call. The CDR3 runs to 15 residues. Between the trimmed V and J ends, which lost 3 bases and 1 base, there was a span of 12 bases. CDR1 and CDR2 from the germline V gene are SEHNR and FQNEAQ (reference sequence). CDR3 amino acids: CASSLEGLGNTEAFF. CDR3 bases: TGTGCCAGCAGCTTGGAGGGCCTGGGGAACACTGAAGCTTTCTTT.

This clone was seen a single time. The rearrangement links TRBV2 to TRBJ2-5; D is possibly TRBD1 or TRBD2 (8 bases each). The germline V and J ends were trimmed by 6 bases and 9 bases, with 20 bases remaining between them. CDR3 size: 14 residues. Germline V gene sequence: CDR1 SNHLY, CDR2 FYNNEI. For the CDR3, the DNA is TGTGCCAGCAGACGGGGGGGGACAGGTGGAGCCCAGTACTTC. This sequence encodes CASRRGGTGGAQYF. Filled out from reference TRBV2 and TRBJ2-5, the complete variable domain reads EPEVTQTPSHQVTQMGQEVILRCVPISNHLYFYWYRQILGQKVEFLVSFYNNEISEKSEIFDDQFSVERPDGSNFTLKIRSTKLEDSAMYFCASRRGGTGGAQYFGPGTRLLVL.

The rearrangement links TRBV7-6 to TRBJ2-2, with TRBD1 identical over 9 bases. Per germline, CDR1 SGHVS and CDR2 FNYEAQ. The CDR3 runs to 16 residues. Trimming at V came to 4 bases and at J to 4 bases, leaving 7 bases not matched to a gene. DNA for the CDR3: TGTGCCAGCAGCTCAGGGGACAGGGTTGGCACCGGGGAGCTGTTTTTT. Translating gives CASSSGDRVGTGELFF.

The chain is built from TRBV9 and TRBJ1-6; weak D call: TRBD1 (6 bases). This CDR3 spans 16 amino acids. Between the trimmed V and J ends, which lost 3 bases and 9 bases, there was a span of 19 bases. CDR1 and CDR2 (germline): SGDLS, YYNGEE. Written as DNA, the CDR3 is TGTGCCAGCAGCGAGGCACAGGGTTCGCCTTCTTCACCCCTCCACTTT. This codes for CASSEAQGSPSSPLHF.

CDR3 residues: CASKRGFTDTQYF. In DNA form, the CDR3 reads TGTGCCAGCAAACGGGGCTTCACAGATACGCAGTATTTT. The chain carries TRBV6-5 and TRBJ2-3, with D perhaps given as TRBD1 or TRBD2 (5 bases each). V was cut by 7 bases and J by 2 bases, with 10 bases left in between. Germline V gives CDR1 MNHEY, CDR2 SVGAGI. The CDR3 contains 13 residues.

V usage is TRBV28 and J usage is TRBJ1-4; D unclear. Germline CDR1 MDHEN, CDR2 SYDVKM. The ends were cut back, 1 base at V and 8 bases at J, with 5 bases in the middle. The CDR3 runs 12 residues. The CDR3 sequence: CASSLLPEKLFF. CDR3 bases: TGTGCCAGCAGTTTATTGCCAGAAAAACTGTTTTTT.

This chain uses TRBV5-1 with TRBJ1-2; D not certain. The germline V and J ends were trimmed by 0 bases and 6 bases, with 9 bases remaining between them. The CDR3 has 13 residues. Germline V gives CDR1 SGHRS, CDR2 YFSETQ. The CDR3 bases are TGCGCCAGCAGCTTGGGTCAGTATGATGGCTACACCTTC. Translation gives CASSLGQYDGYTF.

This clone came up once. The chain carries TRBV7-2 and TRBJ1-6; D unresolved. V was cut by 3 bases and J by 7 bases, with 10 bases left in between. The CDR3 runs to 14 residues. CDR1 is SGHTA and CDR2 is FQGNSA in the germline V gene. The CDR3 nucleotides read TGTGCCAGCAGCTTTTACAGCAAGAATTCACCCCTCCACTTT. Translation: CASSFYSKNSPLHF.

The chain recombines TRBV6-5 with TRBJ1-6; the D gene is possibly TRBD1 (5 bases). V was pared by 6 bases and J by 7 bases, with 13 bases between. CDR1 MNHEY and CDR2 SVGAGI come from the germline V gene. CDR3 length: 14 amino acids. Here the CDR3 reads CASRGTEGNSPLHF. CDR3 in DNA: TGTGCCAGCAGAGGGACGGAGGGGAATTCACCCCTCCACTTT.

J is TRBJ1-1 and V is TRBV30, with D unclear. The CDR3 has 14 amino acids. The V gene lost 2 bases and the J gene lost 1 base, with 11 bases spanning the gap. Germline V CDR1 and CDR2: GTSNPN, SVGIG (reference sequence). The CDR3 region has the DNA TGTGCCTGGAGTCCCGGACGGCAGAACACTGAAGCTTTCTTT. As protein: CAWSPGRQNTEAFF.

This chain joins TRBV13 and TRBJ2-7, with 10 bases identical to TRBD2. Germline V lookup: CDR1 PRHDT, CDR2 FYEKMQ (reference sequence). The CDR3 is 17 residues long. V lost 2 bases to trimming and J lost 0 bases; unmatched junction nucleotides: 7. CDR3 in amino acids: CASSLRSASGSSYEQYF. The CDR3 nucleotides are TGTGCCAGCAGCTTACGTTCGGCTAGCGGGAGCTCCTACGAGCAGTACTTC.

The chain has TRBV18 and TRBJ2-5; D gene unclear. Deletions cut 3 bases from V and 5 bases from J, with 13 bases between. The CDR3 sequence is 14 residues long. Germline CDR1 is KGHSH and CDR2 is LQKENI. The CDR3 sequence is CASSPGPILETQYF. CDR3 in DNA: TGTGCCAGCTCACCTGGCCCGATCTTGGAGACCCAGTACTTC.

The chain is built from TRBV5-5 and TRBJ2-7; 7 bases align to TRBD1. V was pared by 3 bases and J by 0 bases, with 6 bases of the junction left unmatched. CDR3 length equals 15 residues. Germline V gene data show CDR1 as SGHKS and CDR2 as YYEKEE (reference sequence). This chain's CDR3 is CASSSGQVASYEQYF. As DNA, the CDR3 is TGTGCCAGCAGCTCCGGACAGGTGGCCTCCTACGAGCAGTACTTC.

Turning to this clone: Other DNA sequences in this sample translate to the same CDR3. The gene calls are TRBV5-5 and TRBJ2-7, with TRBD1 identical over 8 bases. The CDR3 is 14 residues long. The J segment lost 3 bases and the V segment lost 0 bases, leaving 2 bases of the junction unmatched. The germline CDR1 and CDR2 sequences are SGHKS and YYEKEE (reference sequence). Here the CDR3 DNA reads TGTGCCAGCAGCTTGGGACAGGGGATCTACGAGCAGTACTTC. This gives the protein CASSLGQGIYEQYF.

The chain couples TRBV30 to TRBJ2-3; 8 bases are a match to TRBD2. With V trimmed by 4 bases and J by 2 bases, 8 bases remained unmatched. Germline CDR1 reads GTSNPN; CDR2 reads SVGIG (reference sequence). This CDR3 comprises 15 residues. The CDR3 here is CAWMSGGPNTDTQYF. Written as DNA, the CDR3 is TGTGCCTGGATGTCGGGGGGGCCAAACACAGATACGCAGTATTTT.

The chain uses TRBV18 and TRBJ1-1, with D uncertain. The CDR3 contains 15 residues. V was cut by 0 bases and J by 1 base, with 9 bases left in between. Germline CDR1 is KGHSH and CDR2 is LQKENI. The CDR3 DNA reads TGTGCCAGCTCACCACCGGGAAGTCCGAACACTGAAGCTTTCTTT. Protein product: CASSPPGSPNTEAFF.

This rearrangement joins TRBV29-1 to TRBJ1-2; D remains ambiguous. Germline CDR1 SQVTM, CDR2 ANQGSEA. The CDR3 is made up of 12 amino acids. V lost 7 bases and J lost 4, with 13 bases in between. The CDR3 spells CSAQQPLYGYTF. In DNA form, the CDR3 reads TGCAGCGCTCAGCAGCCTCTCTATGGCTACACCTTC. The whole variable domain, filled in from reference TRBV29-1 and TRBJ1-2, reads SAVISQKPSRDICQRGTSLTIQCQVDSQVTMMFWYRQQPGQSLTLIATANQGSEATYESGFVIDKFPISRPNLTFSTLTVSNMSPEDSSIYLCSAQQPLYGYTFGSGTRLTVV.

The chain is built from TRBV6-5 and TRBJ1-3, with D unclear. The CDR3 sequence is 14 residues long. The germline V gene has CDR1 MNHEY and CDR2 SVGAGI. Trimming shortened V by 6 bases and J by 0 bases, and 9 bases separated the two germline ends. The CDR3 nucleotides read TGTGCCAGCAGGAGCGGTCTCTCTGGAAACACCATATATTTT. The encoded protein is CASRSGLSGNTIYF.

V usage is TRBV5-6 and J usage is TRBJ1-5; D gene ambiguous. The CDR3 extends over 17 amino acids. V was cut by 0 bases and J by 2 bases, with 15 bases left in between. Germline CDR1 is SGHDT and CDR2 is YYEEEE. CDR3 residues: CASSLGSIYGGNQPQHF. The DNA of the CDR3 is TGTGCCAGCAGCTTGGGCAGCATATATGGAGGCAATCAGCCCCAGCATTTT.

The chain has TRBV30 and TRBJ1-2; D ambiguous. Germline CDR1 and CDR2: GTSNPN and SVGIG (reference sequence). Trimming removed 2 bases at V and 1 base at J, with 11 bases between. CDR3 length: 14 amino acids. The CDR3 sequence: CAWSLGLLNYGYTF. DNA of the CDR3: TGTGCCTGGAGTTTGGGCTTACTTAACTATGGCTACACCTTC.

The chain joins TRBV11-2 to TRBJ1-2; no firm D call. The germline CDR1 and CDR2 sequences are SGHAT and FQNNGV. The CDR3 covers 14 residues. Trimming left V 7 bases short and J 3 bases short, with 15 bases between. As DNA, the CDR3 is TGTGCCAGCAACCTGATTCCAGAGGACTATGGCTACACCTTC. Amino acid sequence: CASNLIPEDYGYTF.

In this sample, this clone turned up a few times. V usage is TRBV5-1 and J usage is TRBJ1-3, with a weak D call TRBD1 (6 bases). V shed 4 bases and J shed 0 bases, with 26 bases lying between them. CDR1 is SGHRS and CDR2 is YFSETQ in the germline V gene. This CDR3 contains 20 residues. CDR3 residues: CASSEARGSDRQSSGNTIYF. The CDR3 nucleotides read TGCGCCAGCAGCGAAGCGAGGGGATCTGACAGGCAGAGCTCTGGAAACACCATATATTTT.

This chain joins TRBV19 and TRBJ1-3, with D unresolved. Trimming removed 10 bases at V and 0 bases at J, with 13 bases between. Germline-derived CDR1 and CDR2 are LNHDA and SQIVND (reference sequence). The CDR3 loop spans 14 amino acids. CDR3: CATGPLHSGNTIYF. The CDR3 nucleotides are TGTGCCACAGGTCCTCTCCACTCTGGAAACACCATATATTTT.